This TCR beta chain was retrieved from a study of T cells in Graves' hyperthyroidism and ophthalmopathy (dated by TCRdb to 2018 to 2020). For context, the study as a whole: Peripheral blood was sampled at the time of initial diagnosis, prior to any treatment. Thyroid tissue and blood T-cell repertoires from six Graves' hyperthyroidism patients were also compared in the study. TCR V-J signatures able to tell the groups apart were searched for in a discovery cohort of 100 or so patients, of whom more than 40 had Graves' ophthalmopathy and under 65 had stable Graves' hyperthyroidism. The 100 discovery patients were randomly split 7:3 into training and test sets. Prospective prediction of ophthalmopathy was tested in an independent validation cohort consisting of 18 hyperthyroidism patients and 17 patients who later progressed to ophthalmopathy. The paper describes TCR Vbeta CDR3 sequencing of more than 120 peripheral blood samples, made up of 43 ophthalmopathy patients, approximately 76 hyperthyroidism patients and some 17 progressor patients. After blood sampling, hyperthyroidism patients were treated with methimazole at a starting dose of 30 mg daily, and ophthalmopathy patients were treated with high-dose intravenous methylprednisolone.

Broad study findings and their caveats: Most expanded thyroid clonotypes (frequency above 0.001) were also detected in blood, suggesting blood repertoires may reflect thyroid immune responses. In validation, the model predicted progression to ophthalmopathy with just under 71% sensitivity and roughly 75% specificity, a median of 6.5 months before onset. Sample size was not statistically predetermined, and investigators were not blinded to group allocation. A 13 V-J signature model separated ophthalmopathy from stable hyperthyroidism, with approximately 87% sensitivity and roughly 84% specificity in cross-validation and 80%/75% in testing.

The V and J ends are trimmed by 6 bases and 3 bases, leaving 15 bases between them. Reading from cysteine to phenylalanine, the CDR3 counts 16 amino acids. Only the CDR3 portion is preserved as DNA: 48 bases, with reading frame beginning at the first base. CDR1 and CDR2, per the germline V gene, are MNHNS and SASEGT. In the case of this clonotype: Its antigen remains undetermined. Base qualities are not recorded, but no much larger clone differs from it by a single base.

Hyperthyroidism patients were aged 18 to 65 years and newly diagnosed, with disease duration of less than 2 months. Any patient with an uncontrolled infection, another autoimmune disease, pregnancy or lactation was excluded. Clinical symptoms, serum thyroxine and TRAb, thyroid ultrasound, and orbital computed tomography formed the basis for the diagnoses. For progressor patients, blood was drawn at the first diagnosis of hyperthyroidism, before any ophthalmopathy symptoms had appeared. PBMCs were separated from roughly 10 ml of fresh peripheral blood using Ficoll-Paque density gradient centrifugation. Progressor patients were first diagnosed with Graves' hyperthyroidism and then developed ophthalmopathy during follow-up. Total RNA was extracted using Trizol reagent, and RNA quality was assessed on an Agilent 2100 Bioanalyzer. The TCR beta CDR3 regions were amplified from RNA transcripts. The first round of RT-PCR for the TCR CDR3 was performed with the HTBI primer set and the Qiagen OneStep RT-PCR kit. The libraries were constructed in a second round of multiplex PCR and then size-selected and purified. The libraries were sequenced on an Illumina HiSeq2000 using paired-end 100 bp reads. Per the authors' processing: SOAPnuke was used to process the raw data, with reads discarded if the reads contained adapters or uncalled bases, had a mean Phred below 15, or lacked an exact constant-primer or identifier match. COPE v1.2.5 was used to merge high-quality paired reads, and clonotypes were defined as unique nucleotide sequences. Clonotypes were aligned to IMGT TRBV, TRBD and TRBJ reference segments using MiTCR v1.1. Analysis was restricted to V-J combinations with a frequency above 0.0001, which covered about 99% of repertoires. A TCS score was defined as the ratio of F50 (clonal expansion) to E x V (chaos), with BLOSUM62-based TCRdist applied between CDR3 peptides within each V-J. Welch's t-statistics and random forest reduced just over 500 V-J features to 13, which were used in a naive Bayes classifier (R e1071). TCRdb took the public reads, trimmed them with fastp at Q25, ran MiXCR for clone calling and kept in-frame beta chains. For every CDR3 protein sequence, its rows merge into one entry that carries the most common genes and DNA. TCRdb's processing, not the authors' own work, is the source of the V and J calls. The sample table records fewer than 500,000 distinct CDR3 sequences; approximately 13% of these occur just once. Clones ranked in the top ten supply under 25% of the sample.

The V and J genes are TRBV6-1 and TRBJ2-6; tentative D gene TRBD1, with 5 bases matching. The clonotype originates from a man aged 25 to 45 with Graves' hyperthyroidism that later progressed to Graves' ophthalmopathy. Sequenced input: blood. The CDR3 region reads CASRLSQGVGANVLTF. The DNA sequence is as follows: TGTGCCAGCAGACTATCACAAGGGGTTGGGGCCAACGTCCTGACTTTC.